The 30 T cell receptor beta chains in this list originate from one sample, sequenced in a study of Ad26.COV2.S vaccination and SARS-CoV-2 variants. Described treatment: 15 to 20 received Ad26.COV2.S at low or high dose, single or two shots; 5 received placebo; per-sample allocation not given. The investigators took samples on day 63 after the first vaccine or placebo injection. Sequencing used immunoSEQ multiplex PCR; TCRdb keeps in-frame clones, though not all of them. The table shows about 440,000 clones, with around 90% occurring only once. This specimen was peripheral blood, taken in a trial of Ad26.COV2.S vaccine versus placebo. The receptors originated from a person aged 18-60 years who received the Ad26.COV2.S COVID-19 vaccine or a placebo.

Details on this clone: One end of the junction fails to match germline, which may point to a read error. This chain uses TRBV7-2 with TRBJ2-5; 9 nucleotides align to TRBD2. Germline V gene lookup returns CDR1 SGHTA and CDR2 FQGNSA. The CDR3 extends over 15 amino acids. Here the CDR3 reads CASRLAGVMGETQYF. The DNA for the CDR3 is TGTGCCAGCAGGTTAGCGGGAGTCATGGGAGAGACCCAGTACTTC.

This rearrangement joins TRBV7-2 to TRBJ2-7; 9 bases line up with TRBD2. V gave up 4 bases and J gave up 5 bases; unmatched junction bases: 9. This CDR3 comprises 15 residues. Germline V CDR1 and CDR2: SGHTA, FQGNSA. In DNA, the CDR3 is TGTGCCAGCAGCTCTTTAGCGGGAGTAGGTAACGAGCAGTACTTC. This encodes CASSSLAGVGNEQYF.

The chain has TRBV7-9 and TRBJ2-7; TRBD2 matches at 7 bases. V shed 5 bases and J 2 bases; nucleotides not matched to a gene: 6. CDR3 length: 14 amino acids. Germline V gives CDR1 SEHNR, CDR2 FQNEAQ (reference sequence). The CDR3, as DNA: TGTGCCAGCAGCGTTAGCGGGCCCGCCTACGAGCAGTACTTC. This encodes CASSVSGPAYEQYF.

This clone came up once. This chain joins TRBV19 and TRBJ2-1, with 9 bases fitting TRBD2. The CDR3 runs to 14 residues. CDR1 is LNHDA and CDR2 is SQIVND in the germline V gene (reference sequence). With V trimmed by 3 bases and J by 7 bases, 4 bases remained unmatched. The CDR3 nucleotides are TGTGCCAGTAGTATCCAGCGGGAGGTAAATGAGCAGTTCTTC. It is translated as CASSIQREVNEQFF. The whole variable domain, remainder taken from reference TRBV19 and TRBJ2-1, is DGGITQSPKYLFRKEGQNVTLSCEQNLNHDAMYWYRQDPGQGLRLIYYSQIVNDFQKGDIAEGYSVSREKKESFPLTVTSAQKNPTAFYLCASSIQREVNEQFFGPGTRLTVL.

The rearrangement joins TRBV7-6 to TRBJ2-5; possibly TRBD2 for D (5 bases). Germline V CDR1 and CDR2: SGHVS, FNYEAQ. This CDR3 is built from 14 residues. V was clipped by 2 bases and J by 4 bases, with 11 bases between them. The CDR3 region is CASSLIEGGETQYF. CDR3 nucleotide sequence: TGTGCCAGCAGCTTAATAGAGGGTGGAGAGACCCAGTACTTC.

The genes are TRBV3-1 (or the pseudogene TRBV3-2) and TRBJ2-5; possible D gene TRBD2, 6 bases. Trimming took off 0 bases at V and 4 bases at J, with 9 bases between the two ends. CDR3 length equals 14 residues. Germline V lookup: CDR1 LGHDT, CDR2 YNNKEL (reference sequence). The CDR3 reads CASSQERGPETQYF. The CDR3 DNA sequence: TGTGCCAGCAGCCAAGAGCGGGGCCCAGAGACCCAGTACTTC.

The genes are TRBV4-3 and TRBJ2-7; TRBD2 agrees at 9 bases. This CDR3 is 16 amino acids long. J was trimmed by 2 bases and V by 0 bases; bases with no gene match: 5. CDR1 and CDR2 (germline): LGHNA, YSLEER. CDR3 coding DNA: TGCGCCAGCAGCCAAGATATAGCTAGCGGGACCTACGAGCAGTACTTC. It codes for CASSQDIASGTYEQYF.

The V gene is TRBV5-5, the J gene TRBJ2-1; D is unclear. Germline CDR1 SGHKS, CDR2 YYEKEE (reference sequence). CDR3 length: 12 residues. V lost 0 bases and J lost 6, with 4 bases in between. Written as DNA, the CDR3 is TGTGCCAGCAGCTTGGCCCTCAATGAGCAGTTCTTC. Translated, it gives CASSLALNEQFF.

The chain recombines TRBV27 with TRBJ2-5, with 11 bases lining up with TRBD2. Germline CDR1 MNHEY, CDR2 SMNVEV (reference sequence). J was trimmed by 5 bases and V by 4 bases; bases with no gene match: 12. The CDR3 sequence is 17 residues long. The CDR3 protein is CASSSFGTSGSRETQYF. The CDR3 DNA reads as TGTGCCAGCAGTTCCTTCGGAACTAGCGGGAGCCGCGAGACCCAGTACTTC.

This chain connects TRBV18 to TRBJ2-1; 7 positions agree with TRBD2. Trimming at V came to 5 bases and at J to 7 bases, leaving 2 bases not matched to a gene. Germline loops: CDR1 KGHSH, CDR2 LQKENI. The CDR3 covers 12 residues. In nucleotides, the CDR3 is TGTGCCAGCTCAGGGGGGGTTAATGAGCAGTTCTTC. As protein: CASSGGVNEQFF. Drawing the rest from reference TRBV18 and TRBJ2-1, the complete variable domain is NAGVMQNPRHLVRRRGQEARLRCSPMKGHSHVYWYRQLPEEGLKFMVYLQKENIIDESGMPKERFSAEFPKEGPSILRIQQVVRGDSAAYFCASSGGVNEQFFGPGTRLTVL.

The CDR3, as DNA: TGTGCCAGCAGCCCCCGGTGGGGGTCTGGTGAAAAACTGTTTTTT. Translation gives CASSPRWGSGEKLFF. The chain is built from TRBV5-4 and TRBJ1-4; D might be TRBD1 (5 bases). V was clipped by 4 bases and J by 7 bases, with 17 bases between them. CDR1 and CDR2 from the germline V gene are SGHNT and YYREEE (reference sequence). The CDR3 totals 15 residues.

The chain employs TRBV30 and TRBJ1-5, with 11 nucleotides matching TRBD1. V lost 3 bases and J lost 6; bases outside the gene matches: 4. Germline CDR1 reads GTSNPN; CDR2 reads SVGIG (reference sequence). The CDR3 has 14 residues. CDR3 in DNA: TGTGCCTGGAGGGACAGGGGGCCCGGTCAGCCCCAGCATTTT. Its protein is CAWRDRGPGQPQHF.

For this clone: This sample includes further DNA sequences coding for the same CDR3. The gene calls are TRBV5-1 and TRBJ2-2; weak D call: TRBD1 (5 bases). CDR3 length equals 15 residues. Between the trimmed V and J ends, which lost 0 bases and 0 bases, there was a span of 6 bases. CDR1 and CDR2 (germline): SGHRS, YFSETQ. Here the CDR3 reads CASSLGQTNTGELFF. The CDR3 DNA reads TGCGCCAGCAGCTTGGGACAGACGAACACCGGGGAGCTGTTTTTT.

The J gene is TRBJ2-3, the V gene TRBV7-8; 9 bases align to TRBD2. CDR1 SGHVS and CDR2 FQNEAQ come from the germline V gene. This CDR3 contains 16 residues. Trimming removed 8 bases from V and 4 bases from J; junction bases left unmatched: 13. The CDR3, as DNA: TGTGCCAGCGGGTGGCGGGAGGGGGTTAGCGCAGATACGCAGTATTTT. It is translated as CASGWREGVSADTQYF.

The chain carries TRBV6-5 and TRBJ1-5; D call uncertain. Germline assignment: CDR1 MNHEY and CDR2 SVGAGI. V dropped 2 bases and J dropped 1 base, with 9 bases sitting between them. This CDR3 is 15 amino acids long. The CDR3 region has the DNA TGTGCCAGCAGTTACGGCGGAGGAAGCAATCAGCCCCAGCATTTT. Translating it yields CASSYGGGSNQPQHF.

The chain uses TRBV5-8 and TRBJ2-3; D ambiguous. Germline V gene lookup returns CDR1 SGHTS and CDR2 YDEGEE. V lost 0 bases and J 0 bases, leaving 20 bases between the germline ends. CDR3 length equals 19 residues. DNA for the CDR3: TGTGCCAGCAGCTTGGCCCGGTTTGGCACTCTCCGTAGCACAGATACGCAGTATTTT. As protein: CASSLARFGTLRSTDTQYF.

CDR3 sequence (DNA): TGTGCCAGCAGCCCAAGATTCGGCGGGAGGGCTCATAATGAGCAGTTCTTC. Residues: CASSPRFGGRAHNEQFF. The rearrangement uses TRBV11-2 and TRBJ2-1, with TRBD2 matching 9 bases. The ends lost 5 bases at V and 7 bases at J; junction bases unmatched: 15. The CDR3 runs 17 residues. Germline lookup yields CDR1 SGHAT and CDR2 FQNNGV.

The chain combines TRBV7-9 with TRBJ2-2; D gene ambiguous. V lost 5 bases and J lost 0, with 13 bases in between. Looked up from germline, CDR1 is SEHNR and CDR2 is FQNEAQ (reference sequence). CDR3 size: 16 residues. Here the CDR3 DNA reads TGTGCCAGCAGCCCCCCAGTACAGACGAACACCGGGGAGCTGTTTTTT. Protein product: CASSPPVQTNTGELFF.

The V gene is TRBV19, the J gene TRBJ2-5, with a weak D call TRBD1 (6 bases). There are 15 residues in the CDR3. From germline, CDR1 is LNHDA and CDR2 SQIVND (reference sequence). The ends were cut back, 3 bases at V and 3 bases at J, with 14 bases in the middle. Written as DNA, the CDR3 is TGTGCCAGTAGTATCACCGGGACACAAGAAGAGACCCAGTACTTC. It encodes CASSITGTQEETQYF.

The chain has TRBV28 and TRBJ2-1, with no clear D. This CDR3 is 14 amino acids long. Germline lookup yields CDR1 MDHEN and CDR2 SYDVKM. Trimming removed 1 base from V and 3 bases from J, with 7 bases in between. CDR3 coding DNA: TGTGCCAGCAGTTTATTGGTAGACTACAATGAGCAGTTCTTC. As protein: CASSLLVDYNEQFF. The variable domain in full, with the rest retrieved from reference TRBV28 and TRBJ2-1, is DVKVTQSSRYLVKRTGEKVFLECVQDMDHENMFWYRQDPGLGLRLIYFSYDVKMKEKGDIPEGYSVSREKKERFSLILESASTNQTSMYLCASSLLVDYNEQFFGPGTRLTVL.

The gene calls are TRBV12-3 or TRBV12-4 and TRBJ2-7; D is uncertain. There are 12 residues in the CDR3. V gave up 4 bases and J gave up 5 bases, with 9 bases separating them. This CDR3 reads CASSSLLHEQYF. CDR3 DNA: TGTGCCAGCAGTTCCCTGCTCCACGAGCAGTACTTC.

The chain uses TRBV6-5 and TRBJ1-3; D possibly corresponds to TRBD1 (6 bases). The V and J ends lost 2 bases and 4 bases respectively, with 9 bases between them. The CDR3 totals 14 residues. Germline CDR1 reads MNHEY; CDR2 reads SVGAGI. The CDR3: CASSYGQSGNTIYF. DNA for the CDR3: TGTGCCAGCAGTTACGGACAGAGCGGAAACACCATATATTTT.

This chain connects TRBV3-1 (or the pseudogene TRBV3-2) to TRBJ2-1, with TRBD2 matching 12 bases. Germline CDR1 and CDR2: LGHDT and YNNKEL (reference sequence). Losses at the gene ends were 1 base for V and 6 bases for J; bases not matched to a gene: 7. The CDR3 contains 17 residues. The CDR3 region has the DNA TGTGCCAGCAGCCAAGGGTCTAGCGGGAGGGCGGTCAATGAGCAGTTCTTC. Protein: CASSQGSSGRAVNEQFF.

This chain links TRBV5-5 with TRBJ2-7; D remains unclear. V was shortened by 1 base and J by 4 bases, with 12 bases between the two germline ends. The CDR3 is 14 residues long. CDR1 is SGHKS and CDR2 is YYEKEE in the germline V gene (reference sequence). The DNA for the CDR3 is TGTGCCAGCAGCTTGAACATGTTGGAATACGAGCAGTACTTC. Translation: CASSLNMLEYEQYF. Using reference TRBV5-5 and TRBJ2-7 for the parts outside the CDR3, the full variable domain is DAGVTQSPTHLIKTRGQQVTLRCSPISGHKSVSWYQQVLGQGPQFIFQYYEKEERGRGNFPDRFSARQFPNYSSELNVNALLLGDSALYLCASSLNMLEYEQYFGPGTRLTVT.

V is TRBV28 and J is TRBJ2-7; D unresolved. The germline V and J ends were trimmed by 2 bases and 2 bases, with 10 bases remaining between them. The CDR3 contains 14 residues. From germline, CDR1 is MDHEN and CDR2 SYDVKM. The CDR3 DNA reads as TGTGCCAGCAGTTTAGAGCAGATCACCTACGAGCAGTACTTC. This codes for CASSLEQITYEQYF.

The chain has TRBV7-9 and TRBJ2-2, with D possibly being TRBD1 or TRBD2 (7 bases each). The CDR3 has 16 residues. Trimming left V 6 bases short and J 4 bases short, with 18 bases between. CDR1 and CDR2 from the germline V gene are SEHNR and FQNEAQ (reference sequence). In DNA form, the CDR3 reads TGTGCCAGCAGAGGGGGGGAGACAGGGTCCACCGGGGAGCTGTTTTTT. This sequence encodes CASRGGETGSTGELFF.

The genes are TRBV12-3 or TRBV12-4 and TRBJ1-5; a weak D match, TRBD1 (6 bases). The CDR3 runs to 13 residues. Trimming pared 6 bases from V and 4 bases from J, leaving 10 bases between. The CDR3 here is CASRQTGNQPQHF. The CDR3 region has the DNA TGTGCCAGCAGACAGACAGGTAATCAGCCCCAGCATTTT.

The chain joins TRBV27 to TRBJ2-7; no firm D call. There are 14 residues in the CDR3. CDR1 is MNHEY and CDR2 is SMNVEV in the germline V gene (reference sequence). V was clipped by 5 bases and J by 0 bases, with 11 bases between them. CDR3 residues: CASSPLRHSYEQYF. In nucleotides, the CDR3 is TGTGCCAGCAGTCCCCTCCGCCACTCCTACGAGCAGTACTTC.

The chain carries TRBV24-1 and TRBJ2-1; the match to TRBD2 covers 16 bases. Germline V gives CDR1 KGHDR, CDR2 SFDVKD. V lost 2 bases and J lost 10; bases outside the gene matches: 10. The CDR3 runs 18 residues. For the CDR3, the DNA is TGTGCCACCAGTGATTCGCGGGGACTAGCGGGAGGGCCTGAAGAGCAGTTCTTC. Translating gives CATSDSRGLAGGPEEQFF.

The rearrangement joins TRBV20-1 to TRBJ1-6; D call uncertain. The V gene lost 3 bases and the J gene lost 9 bases, with 18 bases spanning the gap. Germline values: CDR1 DFQATT, CDR2 SNEGSKA (reference sequence). The CDR3 contains 15 residues. Written as DNA, the CDR3 is TGCAGTGCTAGTAGGAGGGAGGCTCTTGGTTCACCCCTCCACTTT. Translation gives CSASRREALGSPLHF.